This TCR beta chain came from a study of blood T cell repertoires in COVID-19. Study information: The samples span acute and convalescent COVID-19 from the United States, Italy and Spain. Sample material is recorded as cDNA or gDNA derived from T cells, B-cell-depleted T cells, or PBMCs.

In the authors' workflow: Estimation of nucleated cell counts was performed using reference gene primer amplification. Only in-frame clones appear in the TCRdb table, and some are missing; sequencing was by immunoSEQ multiplex PCR. That table gives V, J and clone size, and the DNA gave D and trimming. Among tens of thousands of clones listed, about four fifths were seen once. The junction had 11 bases not matched to a gene; V was cut back by 5 bases and J by 7 bases. The germline CDR1 and CDR2 sequences are SGHKS and YYEKEE (reference sequence). The CDR3 is 15 amino acids. The sequenced material came from peripheral blood. The sequence derives from a man aged 45-65 years with acute or convalescent COVID-19. V and J are TRBV5-5 and TRBJ2-7; 11 positions agree with TRBD1. In nucleotides, the CDR3 is TGTGCCAGCAGTATTGAGGACAGGGGGCGCCGGGAGCAGTACTTC. This translates into CASSIEDRGRREQYF.